Following are 7 T cell receptor beta chains from one sample sequenced in a study of shared clonotypes between healthy human individuals. Only in-frame clones appear in the TCRdb table, and some are missing; sequencing was by immunoSEQ multiplex PCR. The sample yields approximately 2,300,000 clones, around 92% seen once. Sequenced input: naive CD4+ T cells from PBMCs. Subset denoted: CD45RA+ positively selected. The receptors come from a man aged 18-30 years in good health. Some clones in this sample may be carry-over from other donors' samples.

The chain employs TRBV5-4 and TRBJ2-7; D is ambiguous. The CDR3 is 13 amino acids. The germline V and J ends were trimmed by 0 bases and 4 bases, with 8 bases remaining between them. In germline, CDR1 is SGHNT, CDR2 YYREEE (reference sequence). The CDR3 is CASSLVYGYEQYF. Here the CDR3 DNA reads TGTGCCAGCAGCTTGGTTTATGGATACGAGCAGTACTTC.

The chain carries TRBV6-6 and TRBJ2-2; no clear D gene. The V end was cut by 6 bases, the J end by 4 bases, with 18 bases between. The CDR3 is 16 residues long. Germline CDR1 MNHNY, CDR2 SVGAGI (reference sequence). The DNA of the CDR3 is TGTGCCAGCAGACTTAACTCCGGGTGGGTCACCGGGGAGCTGTTTTTT. Amino acids: CASRLNSGWVTGELFF.

This chain joins TRBV10-3 and TRBJ1-6; unclear D gene. The V and J ends lost 9 bases and 0 bases respectively, with 6 bases between them. The CDR3 has 13 residues. Germline V lookup: CDR1 ENHRY, CDR2 SYGVKD. DNA of the CDR3: TGTGCCATTAAGAGCTCCTATAATTCACCCCTCCACTTT. It is translated as CAIKSSYNSPLHF.

The CDR3, as DNA: TGTGCCCAAGGACAGGGCCGAAACAATGAGCAGTTCTTC. Translating it yields CAQGQGRNNEQFF. The chain joins TRBV5-8 to TRBJ2-1; TRBD1 matches 8 bases. Germline-derived CDR1 and CDR2 are SGHTS and YDEGEE. This CDR3 comprises 13 residues. The junction had 8 bases not matched to a gene; V was cut back by 10 bases and J by 5 bases.

This clone was seen more than once but under ten times. The gene calls are TRBV14 and TRBJ1-1; D may be TRBD1 (5 bases). Germline CDR1 and CDR2: SGHDN and FVKESK. The CDR3 runs to 14 residues. The V gene lost 4 bases and the J gene lost 7 bases, with 16 bases spanning the gap. The CDR3 sequence: CASSPQDIGGEAFF. CDR3 sequence (DNA): TGTGCCAGCAGCCCCCAAGATATCGGGGGTGAAGCTTTCTTT.

The count of this clone is one. The chain recombines TRBV9 with TRBJ2-6; D call uncertain. Trimming took off 0 bases at V and 4 bases at J, with 11 bases between the two ends. The CDR3 loop spans 16 amino acids. Looked up from germline, CDR1 is SGDLS and CDR2 is YYNGEE. CDR3 region: CASSVATGLGANVLTF. The CDR3 DNA follows: TGTGCCAGCAGCGTAGCTACGGGTTTGGGGGCCAACGTCCTGACTTTC.

With regard to this clone: Distinct nucleotide sequences in the sample also encode this CDR3. The chain carries TRBV5-1 and TRBJ1-2; TRBD1 might be the D (5 bases). Germline CDR1 is SGHRS and CDR2 is YFSETQ. CDR3 size: 12 residues. V was cut by 1 base and J by 6 bases, with 7 bases left in between. The CDR3 reads CASSLSRDGYTF. The CDR3 DNA reads TGCGCCAGCAGCTTGAGCAGGGATGGCTACACCTTC.